What follows are 32 T cell receptor beta chains derived from one specimen sequenced in a study of STAT5B mutations in CD4+ large granular lymphocyte leukemia. The table came from immunoSEQ multiplex PCR; TCRdb's copy has only in-frame clones and leaves some out. The sample holds under 25,000 clones, about three quarters seen once. The sequenced sample was CD4+ T cells from blood buffy coats. These receptors were taken from a human donor in good health.

The V and J genes are TRBV27 and TRBJ2-7, with 9 positions matching TRBD1. The CDR3 sequence is 18 residues long. Germline V gene lookup returns CDR1 MNHEY and CDR2 SMNVEV (reference sequence). Trimming removed 3 bases from V and 3 bases from J; junction bases left unmatched: 15. The DNA for the CDR3 is TGTGCCAGCAGTTTGCGACCCCTCCAAACAGGGGGCGGCTACGAGCAGTACTTC. Translation: CASSLRPLQTGGGYEQYF.

The CDR3 sequence: CASSSQGGQINQRRSYEQYF. CDR3 in DNA: TGTGCCAGCTCAAGTCAGGGGGGACAGATTAATCAAAGACGCTCGTACGAGCAGTACTTC. V gene TRBV18 combines with J gene TRBJ2-7; D is perhaps TRBD1 (7 bases). The CDR3 extends over 20 amino acids. Between the trimmed V and J ends, which lost 5 bases and 4 bases, there was a span of 33 bases. Per germline, CDR1 KGHSH and CDR2 LQKENI.

The V call is TRBV4-1, the J call TRBJ1-6; D is unresolved. There are 17 residues in the CDR3. Germline lookup yields CDR1 MGHRA and CDR2 YSYEKL. Trimming stripped 1 base from V and 10 bases from J, with 20 bases between. CDR3 amino acids: CASSQGSRQRSGSPLHF. CDR3 nucleotide sequence: TGCGCCAGCAGCCAAGGTTCTCGCCAGCGATCGGGGTCACCCCTCCACTTT.

This clone has a handful of counts. The rearrangement joins TRBV30 to TRBJ1-1; TRBD1 agrees at 9 bases. The CDR3 has 15 amino acids. Germline V CDR1 and CDR2: GTSNPN, SVGIG (reference sequence). V shed 2 bases and J 5 bases; nucleotides not matched to a gene: 9. The CDR3 nucleotides are TGTGCCTGGAGTTTGTTTGGGACAGGGCGAACTGAAGCTTTCTTT. This gives the protein CAWSLFGTGRTEAFF. The full variable domain, completed using reference TRBV30 and TRBJ1-1, is SQTIHQWPATLVQPVGSPLSLECTVEGTSNPNLYWYRQAAGRGLQLLFYSVGIGQISSEVPQNLSASRPQDRQFILSSKKLLLSDSGFYLCAWSLFGTGRTEAFFGQGTRLTVV.

CDR3 protein: CASSLGDYRGLYEQYF. In DNA, the CDR3 is TGTGCCAGCAGCTTAGGGGACTACAGGGGGCTTTACGAGCAGTACTTC. The V gene is TRBV7-9, the J gene TRBJ2-7; 9 nucleotides align to TRBD1. V lost 1 base to trimming and J lost 4 bases; unmatched junction nucleotides: 8. This CDR3 is built from 16 residues. Germline V gene sequence: CDR1 SEHNR, CDR2 FQNEAQ (reference sequence).

The chain is built from TRBV9 and TRBJ2-1; TRBD2 matches 11 bases. V lost 4 bases and J lost 4; bases outside the gene matches: 4. This CDR3 spans 15 amino acids. Germline V lookup: CDR1 SGDLS, CDR2 YYNGEE. The CDR3 reads CASSPSGGTYNEQFF. The CDR3 bases are TGTGCCAGCAGCCCTAGCGGGGGGACGTACAATGAGCAGTTCTTC.

Only a few counts were recorded for this clone. The chain recombines TRBV11-2 with TRBJ2-1; D is ambiguous. Looked up from germline, CDR1 is SGHAT and CDR2 is FQNNGV. This CDR3 has 15 residues. V shed 4 bases and J shed 6 bases, with 16 bases lying between them. The CDR3 reads CASSSPSKPLNEQFF. DNA for the CDR3: TGTGCCAGCAGCTCCCCATCGAAACCGCTCAATGAGCAGTTCTTC.

The J gene is TRBJ2-3, the V gene TRBV5-4; D is unclear. Germline V gene data show CDR1 as SGHNT and CDR2 as YYREEE (reference sequence). V was cut by 6 bases and J by 6 bases, with 14 bases left in between. The CDR3 is 13 amino acids. The CDR3 region is CASTSQTQDTQYF. In DNA form, the CDR3 reads TGTGCCAGCACCTCACAGACCCAGGATACGCAGTATTTT.

This clone was detected once. The V gene is TRBV4-3, the J gene TRBJ1-2; D gene uncertain. V gave up 0 bases and J gave up 2 bases, with 7 bases separating them. Germline CDR1 and CDR2: LGHNA and YSLEER. The CDR3 extends over 14 amino acids. The CDR3 nucleotides read TGCGCCAGCAGCCAAGAGTCGGGGAACTATGGCTACACCTTC. It encodes CASSQESGNYGYTF.

This clone was picked up a small number of times. The chain carries TRBV2 and TRBJ1-1; D not certain. In germline, CDR1 is SNHLY, CDR2 FYNNEI. Trimming removed 7 bases from V and 0 bases from J, with 9 bases in between. This CDR3 contains 13 residues. CDR3 bases: TGTGCCAGCATGGGTCAGGTGAACACTGAAGCTTTCTTT. This encodes CASMGQVNTEAFF.

V usage is TRBV11-2 and J usage is TRBJ1-1; a weak D match, TRBD1 (6 bases). V gave up 3 bases and J gave up 11 bases, with 16 bases separating them. Germline values: CDR1 SGHAT, CDR2 FQNNGV. The CDR3 has 13 amino acids. CDR3 region: CASSFGQWLEAFF. The CDR3 region has the DNA TGTGCCAGCAGCTTCGGACAGTGGTTGGAGGCTTTCTTT.

The chain links TRBV7-2 to TRBJ1-2; TRBD1 aligns across 9 bases. Germline V gene sequence: CDR1 SGHTA, CDR2 FQGNSA. The CDR3 loop spans 15 amino acids. The V and J ends lost 5 bases and 0 bases, in that order; junction bases with no gene match: 4. The CDR3 loop is CASSPGQGANYGYTF. The CDR3 DNA reads as TGTGCCAGCAGCCCGGGACAGGGAGCTAACTATGGCTACACCTTC.

This clone was observed a few times. The rearrangement joins TRBV6-6 to TRBJ2-2; TRBD1 agrees at 7 bases. Germline V gene sequence: CDR1 MNHNY, CDR2 SVGAGI (reference sequence). This CDR3 has 16 residues. V lost 4 bases to trimming and J lost 1 base; unmatched junction nucleotides: 6. The chain's CDR3 is CASSLSGTVNTGELFF. The CDR3 DNA sequence: TGTGCCAGCAGTTTATCCGGGACAGTGAACACCGGGGAGCTGTTTTTT.

The J gene is TRBJ2-7, the V gene TRBV29-1, with 7 bases fitting TRBD1. The ends lost 7 bases at V and 2 bases at J; junction bases unmatched: 5. The CDR3 has 12 residues. Germline-derived CDR1 and CDR2 are SQVTM and ANQGSEA. The DNA for the CDR3 is TGCAGCGCCCGGGACAGCACCTACGAGCAGTACTTC. Encoded protein: CSARDSTYEQYF.

DNA of the CDR3: TGCGCCAGCAGTGAGGGGACAGGGCACGGCTACACCTTC. It translates to CASSEGTGHGYTF. The chain carries TRBV10-2 and TRBJ1-2; 9 bases are a match to TRBD1. Germline CDR1 and CDR2: WSHSY and SAAADI. The CDR3 sequence is 13 residues long. The junction had 3 bases not matched to a gene; V was cut back by 2 bases and J by 8 bases.

A few counts support this clone. The rearrangement joins TRBV21-1 to TRBJ2-3. TRBV21-1 is shown as a pseudogene. The CDR3 length is 15 residues. CDR3 nucleotides: TGTGCCAGCAGCCTCCCGGGACGGAGCACAGATACGCAGTATTTT. Protein product: CASSLPGRSTDTQYF.

The V and J genes are TRBV5-1 and TRBJ2-2; perhaps TRBD2 as D (5 bases). Trimming removed 4 bases at V and 5 bases at J, with 15 bases between. The CDR3 sequence is 15 residues long. Looked up from germline, CDR1 is SGHRS and CDR2 is YFSETQ. This CDR3 reads CASSPIGDQTGELFF. CDR3 DNA: TGCGCCAGCAGCCCGATCGGGGATCAGACCGGGGAGCTGTTTTTT.

As regards this clone: At one end, the junction sequence differs from germline, possibly due to a read error. The chain uses TRBV5-1 and TRBJ1-2; possible D gene TRBD1, 6 bases. There are 12 residues in the CDR3. Per germline, CDR1 SGHRS and CDR2 YFSETQ. CDR3 amino acids: CASSPGQYGYTF. DNA for the CDR3: TGTGCCAGCAGCCCGGGACAATATGGCTACACCTTC. The whole variable domain, filled in from reference TRBV5-1 and TRBJ1-2, reads KAGVTQTPRYLIKTRGQQVTLSCSPISGHRSVSWYQQTPGQGLQFLFEYFSETQRNKGNFPGRFSGRQFSNSRSEMNVSTLELGDSALYLCASSPGQYGYTFGSGTRLTVV.

The CDR3 sequence is CASSYQSNEKLFF. The CDR3 bases are TGTGCCAGCAGTTACCAGTCTAATGAAAAACTGTTTTTT. This chain uses TRBV6-5 with TRBJ1-4; D is unresolved. CDR3 size: 13 residues. CDR1 and CDR2 from the germline V gene are MNHEY and SVGAGI. Trimming shortened V by 2 bases and J by 3 bases, and 4 bases separated the two germline ends.

Written as DNA, the CDR3 is TGTGCCAGTAGTATATCCGGATCCGGGGCTAATGAAAAACTGTTTTTT. Protein: CASSISGSGANEKLFF. J is TRBJ1-4 and V is TRBV19; D remains unclear. Germline lookup yields CDR1 LNHDA and CDR2 SQIVND (reference sequence). V was pared by 2 bases and J by 3 bases, with 13 bases between. The CDR3 is 16 residues long.

The chain recombines TRBV5-4 with TRBJ2-5; TRBD2 is a possible D gene (5 bases). TRBJ2-7 explains the end of the DNA better; the J call may be wrong. The CDR3 length is 14 residues. Germline V gene sequence: CDR1 SGHNT, CDR2 YYREEE (reference sequence). CDR3 amino acids: CASSWERRAYEQYF. Written as DNA, the CDR3 is TGTGCCAGCAGCTGGGAGCGGCGGGCCTACGAGCAGTACTTC.

The V call is TRBV7-8, the J call TRBJ2-5; no reliable D call. V lost 1 base, J lost 2 bases, and 8 bases lay in between. CDR3 length: 14 amino acids. Germline CDR1 and CDR2: SGHVS and FQNEAQ. The CDR3 DNA follows: TGTGCCAGCAGCTTAGGGTACTTACAAGAGACCCAGTACTTC. It codes for CASSLGYLQETQYF. The whole variable domain, remainder taken from reference TRBV7-8 and TRBJ2-5, is GAGVSQSPRYKVAKRGQDVALRCDPISGHVSLFWYQQALGQGPEFLTYFQNEAQLDKSGLPSDRFFAERPEGSVSTLKIQRTQQEDSAVYLCASSLGYLQETQYFGPGTRLLVL.

The chain is built from TRBV6-1 and TRBJ2-2, with TRBD1 matching over 9 bases. The V gene end was trimmed by 6 bases and the J gene end by 9 bases; junction bases not matched to a gene: 8. CDR1 and CDR2 from the germline V gene are MNHNS and SASEGT. The CDR3 loop spans 14 amino acids. As DNA, the CDR3 is TGTGCCAGCAGCCGGGACAGGGTTCGAAGGGAGCTGTTTTTT. Translating it yields CASSRDRVRRELFF.

This clone showed up just a few times. The chain carries TRBV11-2 and TRBJ2-7, with 9 bases that match TRBD2. The CDR3 has 14 amino acids. V dropped 5 bases and J dropped 3; count of bases not matched to a gene: 5. Germline V CDR1 and CDR2: SGHAT, FQNNGV. The CDR3 loop reads CASSVTSGNYEQYF. For the CDR3, the DNA is TGTGCCAGCAGCGTGACTAGCGGTAACTACGAGCAGTACTTC. The whole variable domain, remainder taken from reference TRBV11-2 and TRBJ2-7, is EAGVAQSPRYKIIEKRQSVAFWCNPISGHATLYWYQQILGQGPKLLIQFQNNGVVDDSQLPKDRFSAERLKGVDSTLKIQPAKLEDSAVYLCASSVTSGNYEQYFGPGTRLTVT.

The V call is TRBV18, the J call TRBJ2-7; weak D call: TRBD2 (6 bases). The CDR3 contains 12 residues. CDR1 is KGHSH and CDR2 is LQKENI in the germline V gene. V was clipped by 3 bases and J by 4 bases, with 7 bases between them. The CDR3 DNA reads as TGTGCCAGCTCACCGGGACTTTACGAGCAGTACTTC. It is translated as CASSPGLYEQYF.

This clone was found a few times. Other DNA sequences within the sample encode an identical CDR3. This rearrangement joins TRBV7-9 to TRBJ2-1; TRBD2 is a possible D gene (6 bases). The germline V gene encodes CDR1 SEHNR and CDR2 FQNEAQ (reference sequence). The CDR3 totals 14 residues. V was pared by 0 bases and J by 7 bases, with 10 bases between. In nucleotides, the CDR3 is TGTGCCAGCAGCTTAGCGGGGGGAGGAAATGAGCAGTTCTTC. Its protein is CASSLAGGGNEQFF.

The sample holds a few counts of this clone. The V call is TRBV28, the J call TRBJ1-1; a possible D gene is TRBD1 (6 bases). Germline V gene data show CDR1 as MDHEN and CDR2 as SYDVKM. The V gene lost 5 bases and the J gene lost 9 bases, with 16 bases spanning the gap. The CDR3 covers 13 residues. This chain's CDR3 is CASSAGQLVQAFF. The CDR3 nucleotides are TGTGCCAGCAGTGCCGGACAGCTGGTGCAAGCTTTCTTT.

This clone has only one observation. V is TRBV7-2 and J is TRBJ2-7; 10 bases map to TRBD1. This CDR3 has 16 amino acids. Per germline, CDR1 SGHTA and CDR2 FQGNSA. V was pared by 5 bases and J by 2 bases, with 9 bases of the junction left unmatched. The CDR3 region has the DNA TGTGCCAGCAGCCTTATGGTAGGGACAGGGGCCTACGAGCAGTACTTC. Translation: CASSLMVGTGAYEQYF. The full variable domain, with the rest looked up from reference TRBV7-2 and TRBJ2-7, is GAGVSQSPSNKVTEKGKDVELRCDPISGHTALYWYRQSLGQGLEFLIYFQGNSAPDKSGLPSDRFSAERTGGSVSTLTIQRTQQEDSAVYLCASSLMVGTGAYEQYFGPGTRLTVT.

The genes are TRBV18 and TRBJ1-1, with D hard to call. Germline V gene data show CDR1 as KGHSH and CDR2 as LQKENI. Trimming shortened V by 8 bases and J by 11 bases, and 15 bases separated the two germline ends. The CDR3 consists of 11 residues. This CDR3 reads CASSGEVIAFF. The CDR3 region has the DNA TGTGCCAGCAGTGGAGAGGTGATTGCTTTCTTT.

This chain connects TRBV19 to TRBJ1-2; D is perhaps TRBD1 (6 bases). V gave up 0 bases and J gave up 8 bases, with 13 bases separating them. This CDR3 region has 14 residues. CDR1 LNHDA and CDR2 SQIVND come from the germline V gene (reference sequence). CDR3 DNA: TGTGCCAGTAGTATAGATCCTACAGGGCACGGCTACACCTTC. Translation gives CASSIDPTGHGYTF.

The gene calls are TRBV2 and TRBJ1-1, with D maybe TRBD1 (5 bases). Germline CDR1 is SNHLY and CDR2 is FYNNEI. With 7 bases removed from V and 1 base from J, the gap between germline ends came to 10 bases. CDR3 size: 13 residues. For the CDR3, the DNA is TGTGCCAGCATCCGGACACAGAACACTGAAGCTTTCTTT. Translated: CASIRTQNTEAFF.

The genes are TRBV5-1 and TRBJ1-1, with D uncertain. CDR1 and CDR2 from the germline V gene are SGHRS and YFSETQ. The CDR3 is 12 amino acids. The V end lost 7 bases, the J end lost 10 bases, and 17 bases lay between the germline ends. CDR3 region: CASSDTTWGAFF. CDR3 sequence (DNA): TGCGCCAGCTCTGACACGACTTGGGGAGCTTTCTTT.